The 5 T cell receptor beta chains below were found in one sample sequenced in a study of blood T cell repertoires in COVID-19. TCRdb's copy holds only in-frame clones and misses some; the assay was immunoSEQ multiplex PCR. In the table there are about 330,000 clones, over 75% of which are singletons. Specimen: PBMCs or T cells enriched from blood (not recorded which). Receptor source: a man aged 25-45 years who had recovered from COVID-19.

The chain combines TRBV7-8 with TRBJ1-1; D call uncertain. CDR1 and CDR2 (germline): SGHVS, FQNEAQ. Trimming took 5 bases from V and 1 from J, leaving 8 bases between them. The CDR3 runs 13 residues. CDR3 loop: CASSATGNTEAFF. The CDR3 DNA follows: TGTGCCAGCAGCGCGACGGGGAACACTGAAGCTTTCTTT.

The chain couples TRBV3-1 (or the pseudogene TRBV3-2) to TRBJ1-4, with TRBD1 matching over 7 bases. This CDR3 is built from 15 residues. Trimming at V came to 4 bases and at J to 8 bases, leaving 10 bases not matched to a gene. Per the germline V gene, CDR1 is LGHDT and CDR2 is YNNKEL (reference sequence). The CDR3 reads CASSPTGSVGEKLFF. CDR3 DNA sequence: TGTGCCAGCAGCCCGACAGGGTCGGTTGGAGAAAAACTGTTTTTT.

The chain is built from TRBV12-3 or TRBV12-4 and TRBJ2-5; D not resolved. The V end lost 1 base, the J end lost 7 bases, and 4 bases lay between the germline ends. This CDR3 contains 11 residues. The CDR3 DNA reads TGTGCCAGCAGTTTAGGAGGGACCCAGTACTTC. This gives the protein CASSLGGTQYF.

V gene TRBV9 combines with J gene TRBJ1-4; the match to TRBD1 covers 8 bases. The J segment lost 4 bases and the V segment lost 3 bases, leaving 5 bases of the junction unmatched. Germline V gene data show CDR1 as SGDLS and CDR2 as YYNGEE. This CDR3 region has 15 residues. CDR3 sequence: CASSAQGASNEKLFF. In DNA form, the CDR3 reads TGTGCCAGCAGCGCGCAGGGGGCGAGTAATGAAAAACTGTTTTTT.

The V call is TRBV5-4, the J call TRBJ1-4, with D hard to call. CDR1 and CDR2 (germline): SGHNT, YYREEE (reference sequence). V lost 3 bases and J 0 bases, leaving 3 bases between the germline ends. The CDR3 is made up of 13 amino acids. The CDR3 coding sequence is TGTGCCAGCAGCTCATCAACTAATGAAAAACTGTTTTTT. Translation gives CASSSSTNEKLFF.